This TCR beta chain was recorded in a study of T cell changes during pregnancy in multiple sclerosis. This clone has only a few counts. Trimming removed 3 bases at V and 7 bases at J, with 11 bases between. The CDR3 loop spans 14 amino acids. Germline V gene lookup returns CDR1 SGHDT and CDR2 YYEEEE. TCRdb's copy holds only in-frame clones and misses some; the assay was immunoSEQ multiplex PCR. The sample includes about 77,000 clones, around nine tenths of them seen just once. The V gene is TRBV5-6, the J gene TRBJ1-6; D perhaps matches TRBD1 (5 bases). The source material was peripheral blood, sampled before pregnancy. This TCR came from a female donor with multiple sclerosis, enrolled in a pregnancy study. The CDR3 sequence: CASSSRDLNSPLHF. CDR3 DNA: TGTGCCAGCAGCTCACGGGACTTGAATTCACCCCTCCACTTT.